The clone carrying this T cell receptor beta chain came up many times. CDR3 length: 13 amino acids. Germline CDR1 is MGHRA and CDR2 is YSYEKL. Between the trimmed V and J ends, which lost 0 bases and 10 bases, there was a span of 11 bases. The data belong to a study of early T cells in non-severe SARS-CoV-2 infection. In the study overall: RNA in bulk from unsorted whole blood was sequenced, and chains were unpaired.

TCRdb reanalysed the 5' RACE reads using MiXCR and keeps one entry per CDR3 protein. This sample carries about 60,000 distinct CDR3 sequences, around 6% of them seen once, and the ten largest clones take roughly 6.4%. V usage is TRBV4-1 and J usage is TRBJ2-3; D gene ambiguous. This receptor was taken from an adult who was a healthcare worker with PCR-confirmed SARS-CoV-2 infection or an uninfected control (not recorded which). What was sequenced was whole blood. CDR3 loop: CASSQEAVRAQYF. CDR3 in DNA: TGCGCCAGCAGCCAAGAAGCCGTTCGGGCGCAGTATTTT.